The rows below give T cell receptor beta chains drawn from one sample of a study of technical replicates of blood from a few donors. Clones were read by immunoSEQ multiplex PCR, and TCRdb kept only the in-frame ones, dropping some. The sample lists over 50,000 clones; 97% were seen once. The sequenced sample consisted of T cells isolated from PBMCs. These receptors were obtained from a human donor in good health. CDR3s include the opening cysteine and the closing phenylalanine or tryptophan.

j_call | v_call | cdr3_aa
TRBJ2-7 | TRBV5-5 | CASSLAVLAGYEQYF
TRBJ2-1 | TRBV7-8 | CASSLEQRLAVPGQFF
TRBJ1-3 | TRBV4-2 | CASSGQGGTGNTIYF
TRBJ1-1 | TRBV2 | CASSAPGQGNTEAFF
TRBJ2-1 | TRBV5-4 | CASSFRADEQFF
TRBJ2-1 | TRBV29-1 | CSVEGLAAQEGLSYNEQFF
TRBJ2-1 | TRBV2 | CASLAASNEYNEQFF
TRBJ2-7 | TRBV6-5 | CASSYSGTAQYF
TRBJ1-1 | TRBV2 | CAAGGGSYTEAFF
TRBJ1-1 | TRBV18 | CASSPDSRVEAFF
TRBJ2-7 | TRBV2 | CASSVGQGRYEQYF
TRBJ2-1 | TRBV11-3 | CASSLGVSVTSPRNEQFF
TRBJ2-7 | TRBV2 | CASRGSVVSYEQYF
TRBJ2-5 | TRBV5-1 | CASSHPPGQGARIRQETQYF
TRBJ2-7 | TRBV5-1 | CASSQGLAGGYEQYF
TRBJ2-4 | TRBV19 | CLKRARNIQYF
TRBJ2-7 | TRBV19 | CASRAGTPPYEQYF
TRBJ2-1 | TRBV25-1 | CAIGRGNEQFF
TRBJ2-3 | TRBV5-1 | CASSSRAGTSGGTSTQYF
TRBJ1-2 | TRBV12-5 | CASGLARVFSGYTF
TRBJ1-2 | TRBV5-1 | CASSSDSPNYGYTF
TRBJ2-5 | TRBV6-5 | CASSYTTGVKETQYF
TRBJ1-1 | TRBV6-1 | CASLYGTEAFF
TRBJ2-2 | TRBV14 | CASRSSGPSNTGELFF
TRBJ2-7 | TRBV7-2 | CASSLAAEGAAYEQYF
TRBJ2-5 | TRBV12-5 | CASGLDGGKETQYF
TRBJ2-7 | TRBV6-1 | CASSDRPPYEQYF
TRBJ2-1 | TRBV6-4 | CASSGLAGGPNEQFF
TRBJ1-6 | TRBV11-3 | CASSVGQGNSPLHF
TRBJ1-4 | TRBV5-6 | CASSLGQGGEKLFF
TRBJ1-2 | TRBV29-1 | CSVPGDGGYGYTF
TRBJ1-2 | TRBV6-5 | CASSYQGGGYTF
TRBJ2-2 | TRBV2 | CASSAGSSILFF
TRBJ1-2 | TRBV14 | CASSQEGEDYGYTF
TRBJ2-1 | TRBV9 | CASTGGVWGDEQFF
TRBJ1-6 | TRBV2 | CASNGRGSPLHF
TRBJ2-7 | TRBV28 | CASSVSDGGSSYEQYF
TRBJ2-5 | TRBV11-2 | CASRRLAGGYQETQYF
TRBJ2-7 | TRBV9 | CASSVAGRESGLYEQYF
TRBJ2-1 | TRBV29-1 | CSMGSGTVYNEQFF
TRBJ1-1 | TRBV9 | CASSADRSGEAFF
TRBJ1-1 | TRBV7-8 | CASSLDRDLYTEAFF
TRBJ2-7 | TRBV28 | CASRGRGGGKTYEQYF
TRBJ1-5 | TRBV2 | CASSAVRAGGNQPQHF
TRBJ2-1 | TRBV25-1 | CASSVPLGQFF
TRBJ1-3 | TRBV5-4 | CASSFGTAAGNTIYF
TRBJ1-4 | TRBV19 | CASRTGQGNEKLFF
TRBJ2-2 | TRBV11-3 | CASSLEKAFANTGELFF
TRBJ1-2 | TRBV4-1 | CASSQAQTGGKGYGYTF
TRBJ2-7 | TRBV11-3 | CASSLGEAGGSRGQYF